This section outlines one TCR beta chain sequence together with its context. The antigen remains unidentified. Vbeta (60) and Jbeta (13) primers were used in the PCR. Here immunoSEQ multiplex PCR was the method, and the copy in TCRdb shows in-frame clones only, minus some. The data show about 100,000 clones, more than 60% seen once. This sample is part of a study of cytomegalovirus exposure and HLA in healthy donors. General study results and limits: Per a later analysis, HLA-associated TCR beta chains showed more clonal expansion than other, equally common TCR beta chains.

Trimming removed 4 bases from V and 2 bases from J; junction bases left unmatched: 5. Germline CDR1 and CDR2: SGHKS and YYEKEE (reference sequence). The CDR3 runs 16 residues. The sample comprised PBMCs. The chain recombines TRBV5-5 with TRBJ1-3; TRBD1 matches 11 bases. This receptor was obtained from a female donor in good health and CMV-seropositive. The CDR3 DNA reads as TGTGCCAGCAGCGTGCAGGGACAGGGGGCTGGAAACACCATATATTTT. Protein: CASSVQGQGAGNTIYF.